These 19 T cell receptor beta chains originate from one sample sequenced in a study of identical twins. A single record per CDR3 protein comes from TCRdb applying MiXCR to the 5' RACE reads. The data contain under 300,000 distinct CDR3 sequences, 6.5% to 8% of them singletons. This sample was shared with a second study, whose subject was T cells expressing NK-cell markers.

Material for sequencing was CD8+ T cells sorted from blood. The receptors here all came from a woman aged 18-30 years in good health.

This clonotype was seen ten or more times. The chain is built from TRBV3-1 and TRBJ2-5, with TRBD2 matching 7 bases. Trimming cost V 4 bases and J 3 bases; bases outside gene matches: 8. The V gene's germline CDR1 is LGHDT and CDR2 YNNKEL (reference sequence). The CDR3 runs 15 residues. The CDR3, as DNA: TGTGCCAGCAGCCTCGCCGGGACTACTAAAGAGACCCAGTACTTC. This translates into CASSLAGTTKETQYF.

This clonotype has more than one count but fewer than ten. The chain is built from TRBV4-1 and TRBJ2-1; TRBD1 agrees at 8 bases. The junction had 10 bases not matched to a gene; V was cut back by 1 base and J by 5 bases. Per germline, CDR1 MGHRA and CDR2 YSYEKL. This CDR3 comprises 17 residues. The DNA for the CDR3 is TGCGCCAGCAGCCAAGGCGTAACGGGACAGGTCAACAATGAGCAGTTCTTC. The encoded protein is CASSQGVTGQVNNEQFF.

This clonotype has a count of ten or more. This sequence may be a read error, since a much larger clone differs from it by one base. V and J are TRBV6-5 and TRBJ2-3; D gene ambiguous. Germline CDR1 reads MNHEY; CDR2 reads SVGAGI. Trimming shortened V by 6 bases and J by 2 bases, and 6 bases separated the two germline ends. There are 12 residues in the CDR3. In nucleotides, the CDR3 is TGTGCCAGCAGCCACGACACAGATACGCAGTATTTT. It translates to CASSHDTDTQYF.

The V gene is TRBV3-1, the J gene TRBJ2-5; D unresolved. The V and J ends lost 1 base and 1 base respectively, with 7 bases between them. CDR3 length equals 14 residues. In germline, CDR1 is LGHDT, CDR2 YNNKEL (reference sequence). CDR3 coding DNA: TGTGCCAGCAGCCAAGTAGGGCTCCAAGAGACCCAGTACTTC. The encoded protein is CASSQVGLQETQYF.

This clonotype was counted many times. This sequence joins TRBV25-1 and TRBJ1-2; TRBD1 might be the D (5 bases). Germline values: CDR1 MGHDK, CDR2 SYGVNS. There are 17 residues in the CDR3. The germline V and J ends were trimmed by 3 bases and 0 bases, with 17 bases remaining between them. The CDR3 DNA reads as TGTGCCAGCAGTGATTGGGACGGTGGGGTTTCTAACTATGGCTACACCTTC. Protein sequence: CASSDWDGGVSNYGYTF.

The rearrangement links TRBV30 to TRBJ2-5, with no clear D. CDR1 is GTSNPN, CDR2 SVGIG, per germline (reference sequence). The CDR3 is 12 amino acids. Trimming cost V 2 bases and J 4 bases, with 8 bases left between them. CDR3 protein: CAWSSVGETQYF. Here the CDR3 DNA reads TGTGCCTGGAGTTCCGTGGGAGAGACCCAGTACTTC. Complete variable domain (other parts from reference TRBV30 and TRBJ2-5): SQTIHQWPATLVQPVGSPLSLECTVEGTSNPNLYWYRQAAGRGLQLLFYSVGIGQISSEVPQNLSASRPQDRQFILSSKKLLLSDSGFYLCAWSSVGETQYFGPGTRLLVL.

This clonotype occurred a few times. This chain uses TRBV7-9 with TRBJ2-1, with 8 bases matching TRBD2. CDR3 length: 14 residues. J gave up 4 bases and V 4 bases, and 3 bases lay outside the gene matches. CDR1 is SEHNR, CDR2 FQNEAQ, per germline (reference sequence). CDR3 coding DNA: TGTGCCAGCAGCTCACTAGCGGAGTACAATGAGCAGTTCTTC. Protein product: CASSSLAEYNEQFF.

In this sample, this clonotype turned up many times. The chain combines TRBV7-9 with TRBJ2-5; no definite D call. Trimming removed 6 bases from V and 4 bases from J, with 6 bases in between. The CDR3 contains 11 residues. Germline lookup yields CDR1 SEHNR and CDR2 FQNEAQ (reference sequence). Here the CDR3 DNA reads TGTGCCAGCAGACCATTAGAGACCCAGTACTTC. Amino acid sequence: CASRPLETQYF.

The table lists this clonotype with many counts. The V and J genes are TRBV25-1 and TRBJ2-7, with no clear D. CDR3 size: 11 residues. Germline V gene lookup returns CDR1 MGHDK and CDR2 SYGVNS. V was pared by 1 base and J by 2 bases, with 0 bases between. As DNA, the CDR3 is TGTGCCAGCAGTGAATCCTACGAGCAGTACTTC. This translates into CASSESYEQYF.

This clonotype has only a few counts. As DNA, the CDR3 is TGTGCCAGCAGCTTGGGAGACTGGGGTACAGATACGCAGTATTTT. Translated: CASSLGDWGTDTQYF. This chain joins TRBV5-6 and TRBJ2-3; no reliable D call. Germline lookup yields CDR1 SGHDT and CDR2 YYEEEE. CDR3 length equals 15 residues. The V and J ends lost 0 bases and 3 bases respectively, with 11 bases between them.

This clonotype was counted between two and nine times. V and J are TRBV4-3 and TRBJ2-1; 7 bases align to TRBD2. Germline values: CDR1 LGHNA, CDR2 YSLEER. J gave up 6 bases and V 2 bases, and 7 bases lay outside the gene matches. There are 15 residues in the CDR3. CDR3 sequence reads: CASSQWGGSVNEQFF. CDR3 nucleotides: TGCGCCAGCAGCCAATGGGGCGGGAGTGTCAATGAGCAGTTCTTC.

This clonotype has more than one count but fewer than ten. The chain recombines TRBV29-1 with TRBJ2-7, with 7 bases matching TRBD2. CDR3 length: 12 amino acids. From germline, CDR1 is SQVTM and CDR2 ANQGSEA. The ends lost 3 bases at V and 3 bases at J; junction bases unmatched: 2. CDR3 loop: CSVEASGYEQYF. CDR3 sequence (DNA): TGCAGCGTTGAGGCTAGCGGCTACGAGCAGTACTTC.

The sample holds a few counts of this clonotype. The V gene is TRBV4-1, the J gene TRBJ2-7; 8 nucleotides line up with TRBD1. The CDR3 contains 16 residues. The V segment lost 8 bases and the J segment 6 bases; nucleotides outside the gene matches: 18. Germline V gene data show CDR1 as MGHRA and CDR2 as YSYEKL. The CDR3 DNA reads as TGCGCCAGCGCCTGGGCCTCAGACAGGGGTCACCGCGAGCAGTACTTC. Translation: CASAWASDRGHREQYF.

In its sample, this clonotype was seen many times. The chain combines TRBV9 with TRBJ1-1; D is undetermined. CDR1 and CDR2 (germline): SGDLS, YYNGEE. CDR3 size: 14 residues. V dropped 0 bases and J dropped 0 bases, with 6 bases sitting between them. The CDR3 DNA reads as TGTGCCAGCAGCGTAGGCGGTATGAACACTGAAGCTTTCTTT. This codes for CASSVGGMNTEAFF.

The CDR3: CSVETGQPGAFF. The CDR3 coding sequence is TGCAGCGTTGAAACCGGGCAGCCTGGGGCTTTCTTT. V gene TRBV29-1 combines with J gene TRBJ1-1; D unclear. With 2 bases removed from V and 11 bases from J, the gap between germline ends came to 15 bases. The CDR3 runs 12 residues. Germline V gives CDR1 SQVTM, CDR2 ANQGSEA. The entire variable domain, with the rest obtained from reference TRBV29-1 and TRBJ1-1, is as follows: SAVISQKPSRDICQRGTSLTIQCQVDSQVTMMFWYRQQPGQSLTLIATANQGSEATYESGFVIDKFPISRPNLTFSTLTVSNMSPEDSSIYLCSVETGQPGAFFGQGTRLTVV.

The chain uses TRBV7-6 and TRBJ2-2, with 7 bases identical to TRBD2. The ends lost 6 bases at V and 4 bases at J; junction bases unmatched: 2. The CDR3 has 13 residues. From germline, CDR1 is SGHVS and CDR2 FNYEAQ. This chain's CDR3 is CASRGRATGELFF. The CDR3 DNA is TGTGCCAGCAGGGGGAGGGCCACCGGGGAGCTGTTTTTT.

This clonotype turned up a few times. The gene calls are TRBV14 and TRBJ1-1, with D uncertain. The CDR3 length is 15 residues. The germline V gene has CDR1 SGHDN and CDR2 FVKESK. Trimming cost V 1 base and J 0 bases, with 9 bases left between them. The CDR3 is CASSQGEVVNTEAFF. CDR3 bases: TGTGCCAGCAGCCAAGGAGAGGTTGTGAACACTGAAGCTTTCTTT.

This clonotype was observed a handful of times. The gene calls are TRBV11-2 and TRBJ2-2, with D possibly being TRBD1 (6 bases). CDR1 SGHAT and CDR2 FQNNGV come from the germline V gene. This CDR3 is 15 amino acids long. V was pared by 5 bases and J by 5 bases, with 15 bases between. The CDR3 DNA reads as TGTGCCAGCAGCCAGGCAGGGGCCACGACCGGGGAGCTGTTTTTT. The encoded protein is CASSQAGATTGELFF.

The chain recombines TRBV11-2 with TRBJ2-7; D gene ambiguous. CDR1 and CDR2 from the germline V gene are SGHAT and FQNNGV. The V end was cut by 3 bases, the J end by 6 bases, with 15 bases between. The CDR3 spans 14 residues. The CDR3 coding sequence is TGTGCCAGCAGCTTGACACCGGGCCGCCTCGAGCAGTACTTC. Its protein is CASSLTPGRLEQYF.